This record looks at one T cell receptor (beta chain) sequence and its context. As yet, its antigen is unknown. There are 17 residues in the CDR3. Germline lookup yields CDR1 SEHNR and CDR2 FQNEAQ (reference sequence). The data belong to a study of T cells expressing NK-cell markers. Study background: There were seven HCMV-seropositive donors and one seronegative donor among the eight sequenced.

Study outcomes and limitations: NKG2C+ dominant clonotype frequencies in five to seven donors were about 1.0-8% of CD8+ T cells. One observes that, in several donors, these clonotypes were also the leading ones within the CD3+CD56-NKG2C+ fraction.

Making the TCR beta cDNA relied on 5'RACE template switching with UMIs. Reanalyzing the 5' RACE reads, TCRdb keeps one entry per CDR3 protein, without DNA. The repertoire table contains approximately 380,000 distinct CDR3 sequences. The sample comprised blood T cells: a sorted CD56 or NKG2C T cell subset, CD4+ or CD8+ T cells, or bulk PBMC T cells (not recorded which). The chain uses TRBV7-9 and TRBJ2-2; TCRdb calls TRBD1, which cannot be checked without DNA. This TCR came from a man aged 18-70 years in good health. The CDR3 is CASSLTRALPNTGELFF.